Sequencing of this TCR beta chain was carried out in a study of CD8+ T cells in alopecia areata. PBMCs, the starting material, were the source of sorted CD4+ and CD8+ T cells. Study findings and constraints: Researchers reported that TCR sharing among patients proved less clear than in mice, possibly HLA-linked.

Points on this clone: Antigen specificity is unknown.

cDNA reverse transcribed from extracted RNA served as the sequencing template. Using immunoSEQ multiplex PCR, the repertoire was profiled, and TCRdb retains in-frame clones only, with some absent. The sample lists a few hundred thousand clones, roughly three fifths occurring once. With 2 bases clipped from V and 3 bases from J, the junction kept 3 bases outside the gene matches. Germline lookup yields CDR1 SGHDN and CDR2 FVKESK. This CDR3 has 14 amino acids. This chain joins TRBV14 and TRBJ2-7; 8 nucleotides agree with TRBD1. The clonotype was recovered from a human donor in good health. The sequenced sample consisted of CD8+ T cells sorted from blood. In nucleotides, the CDR3 is TGTGCCAGCAGCCAACCGACAGGGGACTACGAGCAGTACTTC. Residues: CASSQPTGDYEQYF.